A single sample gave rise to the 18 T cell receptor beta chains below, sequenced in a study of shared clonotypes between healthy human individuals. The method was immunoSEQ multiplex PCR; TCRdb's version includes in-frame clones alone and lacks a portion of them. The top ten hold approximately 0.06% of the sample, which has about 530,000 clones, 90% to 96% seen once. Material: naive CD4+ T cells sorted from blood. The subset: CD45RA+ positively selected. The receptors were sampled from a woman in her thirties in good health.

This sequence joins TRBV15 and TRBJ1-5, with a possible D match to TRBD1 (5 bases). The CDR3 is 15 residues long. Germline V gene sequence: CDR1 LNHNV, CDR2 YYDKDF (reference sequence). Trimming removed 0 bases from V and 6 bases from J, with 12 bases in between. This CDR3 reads CATSRDRGTLQPQHF. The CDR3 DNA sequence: TGTGCCACCAGCAGAGATCGGGGGACCCTTCAGCCCCAGCATTTT.

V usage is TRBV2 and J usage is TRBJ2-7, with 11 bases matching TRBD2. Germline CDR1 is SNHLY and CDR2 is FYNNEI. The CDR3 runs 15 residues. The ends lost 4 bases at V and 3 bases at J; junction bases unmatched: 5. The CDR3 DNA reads TGTGCCAGCAGTGGACTAGCGGGACCGAGCTACGAGCAGTACTTC. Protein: CASSGLAGPSYEQYF.

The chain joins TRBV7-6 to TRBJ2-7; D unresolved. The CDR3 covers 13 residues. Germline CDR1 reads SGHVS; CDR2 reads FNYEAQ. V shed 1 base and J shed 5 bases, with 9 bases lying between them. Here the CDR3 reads CASSLDWRNEQYF. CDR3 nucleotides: TGTGCCAGCAGCTTAGATTGGCGAAACGAGCAGTACTTC.

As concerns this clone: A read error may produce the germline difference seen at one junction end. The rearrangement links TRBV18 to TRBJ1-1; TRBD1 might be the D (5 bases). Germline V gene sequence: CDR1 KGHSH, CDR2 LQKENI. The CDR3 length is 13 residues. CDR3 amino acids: CASAPVAGTEAFF. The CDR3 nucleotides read TGTGCCAGCGCACCAGTGGCAGGGACTGAAGCTTTCTTT.

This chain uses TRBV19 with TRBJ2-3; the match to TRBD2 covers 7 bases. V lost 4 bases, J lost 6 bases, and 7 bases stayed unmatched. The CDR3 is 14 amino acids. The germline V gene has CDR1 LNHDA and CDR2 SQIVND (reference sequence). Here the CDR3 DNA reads TGTGCCAGTAGTAGGACTAGAACAAAGGATACGCAGTATTTT. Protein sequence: CASSRTRTKDTQYF.

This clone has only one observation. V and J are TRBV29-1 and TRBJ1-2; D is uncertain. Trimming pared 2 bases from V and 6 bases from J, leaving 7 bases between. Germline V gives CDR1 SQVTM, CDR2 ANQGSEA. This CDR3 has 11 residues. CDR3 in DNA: TGCAGCGTTGAACGTCAGGATGGCTACACCTTC. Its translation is CSVERQDGYTF.

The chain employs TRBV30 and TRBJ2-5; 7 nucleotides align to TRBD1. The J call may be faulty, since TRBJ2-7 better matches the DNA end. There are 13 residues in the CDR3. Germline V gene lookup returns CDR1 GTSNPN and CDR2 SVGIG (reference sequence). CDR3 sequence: CAWRLTYRGEQYF. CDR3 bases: TGTGCCTGGAGGCTGACCTACAGGGGCGAGCAGTACTTC.

In nucleotides, the CDR3 is TGTGCCAGCAGTGAAGACGGGACAGGGCACACTGAAGCTTTCTTT. It encodes CASSEDGTGHTEAFF. This chain connects TRBV2 to TRBJ1-1; TRBD1 agrees at 9 bases. V shed 1 base, J shed 3 bases, and the junction held 3 bases outside the gene matches. Germline V lookup: CDR1 SNHLY, CDR2 FYNNEI. CDR3 length: 15 amino acids. The whole variable domain, filled in from reference TRBV2 and TRBJ1-1, reads EPEVTQTPSHQVTQMGQEVILRCVPISNHLYFYWYRQILGQKVEFLVSFYNNEISEKSEIFDDQFSVERPDGSNFTLKIRSTKLEDSAMYFCASSEDGTGHTEAFFGQGTRLTVV.

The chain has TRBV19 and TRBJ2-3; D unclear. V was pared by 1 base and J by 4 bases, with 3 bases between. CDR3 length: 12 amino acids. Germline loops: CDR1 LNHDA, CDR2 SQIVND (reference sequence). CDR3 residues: CASSIVADTQYF. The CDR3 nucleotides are TGTGCCAGTAGTATAGTGGCAGATACGCAGTATTTT.

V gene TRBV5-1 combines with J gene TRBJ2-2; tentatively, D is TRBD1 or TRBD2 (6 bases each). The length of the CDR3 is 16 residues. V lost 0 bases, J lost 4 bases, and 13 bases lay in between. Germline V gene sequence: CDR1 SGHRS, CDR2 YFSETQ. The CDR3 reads CASSLEVRGPTGELFF. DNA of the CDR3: TGCGCCAGCAGCTTGGAAGTACGGGGGCCCACCGGGGAGCTGTTTTTT.

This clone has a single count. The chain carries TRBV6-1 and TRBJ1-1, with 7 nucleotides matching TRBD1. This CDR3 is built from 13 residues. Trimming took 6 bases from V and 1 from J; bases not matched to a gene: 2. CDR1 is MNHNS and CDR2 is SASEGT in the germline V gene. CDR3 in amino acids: CASSDRENTEAFF. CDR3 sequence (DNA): TGTGCCAGCAGCGACAGGGAGAACACTGAAGCTTTCTTT.

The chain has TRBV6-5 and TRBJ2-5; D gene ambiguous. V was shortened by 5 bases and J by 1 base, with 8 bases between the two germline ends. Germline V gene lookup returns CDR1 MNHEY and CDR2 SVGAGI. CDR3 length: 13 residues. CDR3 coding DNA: TGTGCCAGCAGTCCTCCCCCCCAAGAGACCCAGTACTTC. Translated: CASSPPPQETQYF.

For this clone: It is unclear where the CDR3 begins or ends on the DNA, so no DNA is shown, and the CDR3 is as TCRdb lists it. This CDR3 is CASSSSPGIHGYTF. This chain joins TRBV27 and TRBJ1-2; the table's D call of TRBD1 was not tested on the DNA. Germline assignment: CDR1 MNHEY and CDR2 SMNVEV (reference sequence). From its first to its last residue, the CDR3 has 14 amino acids.

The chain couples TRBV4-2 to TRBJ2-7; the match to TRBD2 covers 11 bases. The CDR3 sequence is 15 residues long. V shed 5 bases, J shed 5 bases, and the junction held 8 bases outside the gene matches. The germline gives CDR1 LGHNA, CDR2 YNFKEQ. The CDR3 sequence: CASSFTTSGSHEQYF. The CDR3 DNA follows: TGTGCCAGCAGCTTCACTACTAGCGGGAGTCACGAGCAGTACTTC.

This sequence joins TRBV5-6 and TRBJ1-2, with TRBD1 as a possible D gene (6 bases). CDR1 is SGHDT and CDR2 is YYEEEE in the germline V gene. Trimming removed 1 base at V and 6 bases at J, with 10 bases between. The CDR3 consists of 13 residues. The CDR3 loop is CASSLRAGDGYTF. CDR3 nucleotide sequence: TGTGCCAGCAGCTTGCGGGCAGGGGATGGCTACACCTTC.

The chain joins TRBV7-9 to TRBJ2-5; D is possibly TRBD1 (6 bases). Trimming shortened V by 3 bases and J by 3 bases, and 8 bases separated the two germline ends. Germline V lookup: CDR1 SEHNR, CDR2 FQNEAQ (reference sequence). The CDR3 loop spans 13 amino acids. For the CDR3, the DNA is TGTGCCAGCAGCTTTAAGGGGGAAGAGACCCAGTACTTC. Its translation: CASSFKGEETQYF. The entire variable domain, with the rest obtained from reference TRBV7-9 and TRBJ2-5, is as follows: DTGVSQNPRHKITKRGQNVTFRCDPISEHNRLYWYRQTLGQGPEFLTYFQNEAQLEKSRLLSDRFSAERPKGSFSTLEIQRTEQGDSAMYLCASSFKGEETQYFGPGTRLLVL.

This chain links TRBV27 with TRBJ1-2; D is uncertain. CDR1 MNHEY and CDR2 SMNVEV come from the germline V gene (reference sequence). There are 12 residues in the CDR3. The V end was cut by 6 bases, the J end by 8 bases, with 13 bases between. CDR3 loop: CASRRVGFGYTF. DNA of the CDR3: TGTGCCAGCAGAAGGGTGGGGTTCGGCTACACCTTC.

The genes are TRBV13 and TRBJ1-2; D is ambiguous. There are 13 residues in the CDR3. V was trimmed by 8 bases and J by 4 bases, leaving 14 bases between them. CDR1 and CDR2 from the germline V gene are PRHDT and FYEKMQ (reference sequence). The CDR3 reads CASVRGNLYGYTF. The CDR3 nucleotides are TGTGCCAGCGTGAGAGGGAACCTCTATGGCTACACCTTC. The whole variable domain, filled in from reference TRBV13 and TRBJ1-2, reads AAGVIQSPRHLIKEKRETATLKCYPIPRHDTVYWYQQGPGQDPQFLISFYEKMQSDKGSIPDRFSAQQFSDYHSELNMSSLELGDSALYFCASVRGNLYGYTFGSGTRLTVV.